These 20 T cell receptor beta chains were all obtained from the same sample, sequenced in a study of T cells in Graves' hyperthyroidism and ophthalmopathy. Amplification of TCR beta CDR3 regions was performed using RNA transcripts as template. First-round RT-PCR with HTBI primers amplified the TCR CDR3 region. Each CDR3 protein gets one entry after TCRdb re-called the multiplex PCR reads with MiXCR. The table includes approximately 250,000 distinct CDR3 sequences, 24% detected once. Sequencing was carried out using blood. Receptors were obtained from a woman between 40 and 50 years old with Graves' ophthalmopathy.

This clonotype was recorded many times. This rearrangement joins TRBV2 to TRBJ1-2; D not certain. Germline V gene data show CDR1 as SNHLY and CDR2 as FYNNEI. V gave up 6 bases and J gave up 4 bases, with 12 bases separating them. The CDR3 has 13 residues. As DNA, the CDR3 is TGTGCCAGCAGCCAGAGACTCGTCTATGGCTACACCTTC. Protein: CASSQRLVYGYTF.

The chain employs TRBV4-1 and TRBJ1-1; TRBD1 matches 7 bases. Trimming removed 2 bases from V and 0 bases from J; junction bases left unmatched: 9. Germline CDR1 and CDR2: MGHRA and YSYEKL. The CDR3 runs 17 residues. CDR3 nucleotide sequence: TGCGCCAGCAGCCAATTCCCCCCGGGACAGTTGAACACTGAAGCTTTCTTT. Amino acids: CASSQFPPGQLNTEAFF.

Many counts were recorded for this clonotype. The chain links TRBV18 to TRBJ2-7, with 7 bases lining up with TRBD2. This CDR3 contains 14 residues. V lost 3 bases and J lost 4; bases outside the gene matches: 6. Looked up from germline, CDR1 is KGHSH and CDR2 is LQKENI. The CDR3 DNA reads TGTGCCAGCTCACCGTCCCTAGCGGAATACGAGCAGTACTTC. It yields the protein CASSPSLAEYEQYF. Using reference TRBV18 and TRBJ2-7 for the parts outside the CDR3, the full variable domain is NAGVMQNPRHLVRRRGQEARLRCSPMKGHSHVYWYRQLPEEGLKFMVYLQKENIIDESGMPKERFSAEFPKEGPSILRIQQVVRGDSAAYFCASSPSLAEYEQYFGPGTRLTVT.

This clonotype has at least ten counts. The rearrangement links TRBV2 to TRBJ1-1, with D possibly TRBD1 on 5 matching bases. The CDR3 length is 11 residues. The germline V gene has CDR1 SNHLY and CDR2 FYNNEI. The V end lost 10 bases, the J end lost 4 bases, and 10 bases lay between the germline ends. The CDR3 DNA follows: TGTGCCACAGCAGGGCCCACTGAAGCTTTCTTT. This gives the protein CATAGPTEAFF.

Concerning this clonotype: This may stem from a read error, because a much larger clone lies one nucleotide away. The rearrangement joins TRBV7-8 to TRBJ2-5; 7 bases line up with TRBD1. Germline CDR1 SGHVS, CDR2 FQNEAQ. This CDR3 is built from 15 residues. J was trimmed by 5 bases and V by 5 bases; bases with no gene match: 11. CDR3 DNA sequence: TGTGCCAGCAGCCTCCCCGGGACAGTGCTGGAGACCCAGTACTTC. Encoded protein: CASSLPGTVLETQYF.

This clonotype appeared many times. The chain employs TRBV28 and TRBJ2-7; 8 bases map to TRBD1. Germline V lookup: CDR1 MDHEN, CDR2 SYDVKM. The CDR3 runs to 15 residues. Trimming cost V 5 bases and J 5 bases; bases outside gene matches: 11. The CDR3, as DNA: TGTGCCAGCAGTGTCTCCGGACAGGGAAGGGACGAGCAGTACTTC. This encodes CASSVSGQGRDEQYF.

In its sample, this clonotype was seen many times. The chain has TRBV4-2 and TRBJ2-7, with 16 positions matching TRBD2. V was clipped by 4 bases and J by 4 bases; unmatched bases: 4. The germline gives CDR1 LGHNA, CDR2 YNFKEQ. The CDR3 has 16 residues. The CDR3 is CASSRGLAGGQYEQYF. CDR3 bases: TGTGCCAGCAGCCGGGGACTAGCGGGAGGGCAATACGAGCAGTACTTC.

A single count supports this clonotype. J is TRBJ2-7 and V is TRBV10-3, with 8 bases aligning to TRBD1. This CDR3 has 16 residues. V shed 2 bases, J shed 3 bases, and the junction held 9 bases outside the gene matches. CDR1 and CDR2 from the germline V gene are ENHRY and SYGVKD. CDR3 protein: CAISEEPQGVYYEQYF. The CDR3 DNA reads as TGTGCCATCAGTGAGGAACCACAGGGGGTCTACTACGAGCAGTACTTC.

This clonotype has at least ten counts. The rearrangement joins TRBV14 to TRBJ2-7; weak D call: TRBD1 (6 bases). The CDR3 consists of 15 residues. Germline values: CDR1 SGHDN, CDR2 FVKESK. Trimming shortened V by 3 bases and J by 5 bases, and 17 bases separated the two germline ends. This chain's CDR3 is CASSQLRGGFNEQYF. The CDR3 region has the DNA TGTGCCAGCAGCCAGCTCCGAGGGGGTTTCAACGAGCAGTACTTC.

This clonotype was picked up a small number of times. This chain connects TRBV27 to TRBJ1-1, with D hard to call. CDR3 length: 13 residues. The V gene's germline CDR1 is MNHEY and CDR2 SMNVEV (reference sequence). V was shortened by 3 bases and J by 4 bases, with 9 bases between the two germline ends. CDR3 nucleotides: TGTGCCAGCAGTTTCAACTACATCACTGAAGCTTTCTTT. This translates into CASSFNYITEAFF.

V gene TRBV4-1 combines with J gene TRBJ2-7; 7 bases map to TRBD2. Germline values: CDR1 MGHRA, CDR2 YSYEKL. The CDR3 has 14 residues. The ends lost 1 base at V and 12 bases at J; junction bases unmatched: 12. The CDR3 spells CASSQGISLGGVYF. CDR3 coding DNA: TGCGCCAGCAGCCAAGGGATTTCTTTGGGAGGGGTGTACTTC.

The table lists this clonotype with a count of one. The chain combines TRBV3-1 with TRBJ2-4; D gene unclear. Germline V gene sequence: CDR1 LGHDT, CDR2 YNNKEL (reference sequence). The CDR3 spans 17 residues. V lost 0 bases and J lost 0, with 12 bases in between. The CDR3 DNA reads as TGTGCCAGCAGCCAAGACTTGGGTTCGGCAGCCAAAAACATTCAGTACTTC. This encodes CASSQDLGSAAKNIQYF.

The table lists this clonotype with many counts. J is TRBJ1-3 and V is TRBV27; D is uncertain. This CDR3 is 15 amino acids long. The germline V gene has CDR1 MNHEY and CDR2 SMNVEV (reference sequence). V lost 5 bases to trimming and J lost 0 bases, with 11 bases between them. The CDR3 DNA reads TGTGCCAGCAGTCCAATTCCTAGCTCTGGAAACACCATATATTTT. As protein: CASSPIPSSGNTIYF.

This clonotype was recorded many times. J is TRBJ2-7 and V is TRBV7-9; D call uncertain. Deletions cut 2 bases from V and 3 bases from J, with 17 bases between. Germline V gene data show CDR1 as SEHNR and CDR2 as FQNEAQ (reference sequence). CDR3 length: 16 amino acids. The CDR3, as DNA: TGTGCCAGCAGCTTACCCGACGGACCAACCTTCTACGAGCAGTACTTC. Translated: CASSLPDGPTFYEQYF.

This clonotype was detected ten times or more. This may come from a read error, since a much larger clone is one base off. The genes are TRBV28 and TRBJ1-5, with D unresolved. The germline gives CDR1 MDHEN, CDR2 SYDVKM. Trimming stripped 6 bases from V and 9 bases from J, with 12 bases between. The CDR3 is 12 amino acids. In DNA, the CDR3 is TGTGCCAGCAGGATGGCCACTCCGCCCCAGCATTTT. It yields the protein CASRMATPPQHF. The full variable domain, with the rest looked up from reference TRBV28 and TRBJ1-5, is DVKVTQSSRYLVKRTGEKVFLECVQDMDHENMFWYRQDPGLGLRLIYFSYDVKMKEKGDIPEGYSVSREKKERFSLILESASTNQTSMYLCASRMATPPQHFGDGTRLSIL.

This clonotype was picked up many times. V is TRBV20-1 and J is TRBJ2-7; D gene unclear. V lost 2 bases and J lost 1, with 12 bases in between. CDR1 is DFQATT, CDR2 SNEGSKA, per germline (reference sequence). CDR3 length equals 14 residues. The CDR3 DNA reads TGCAGTGCTAGAATCACTGGCAATTCCTACGAGCAGTACTTC. This translates into CSARITGNSYEQYF.

This clonotype was recorded many times. V usage is TRBV27 and J usage is TRBJ2-5; D is unclear. Germline CDR1 and CDR2: MNHEY and SMNVEV (reference sequence). The V end was cut by 1 base, the J end by 2 bases, with 5 bases between. The CDR3 is 13 amino acids. The CDR3 reads CASSLLGQETQYF. DNA for the CDR3: TGTGCCAGCAGTTTATTGGGGCAAGAGACCCAGTACTTC.

This clonotype was seen repeatedly, ten times or more. This chain joins TRBV3-1 and TRBJ1-1; 11 bases are shared with TRBD1. CDR3 size: 17 residues. The V and J ends lost 1 base and 4 bases, in that order; junction bases with no gene match: 8. Germline V gives CDR1 LGHDT, CDR2 YNNKEL (reference sequence). The CDR3 DNA follows: TGTGCCAGCAGCCAAGCACGGACAGGGGGCGAGGGCACTGAAGCTTTCTTT. It codes for CASSQARTGGEGTEAFF.

This clonotype was recorded many times. The V and J genes are TRBV6-5 and TRBJ1-5; D ambiguous. The CDR3 is made up of 16 amino acids. Trimming removed 0 bases at V and 5 bases at J, with 14 bases between. Per germline, CDR1 MNHEY and CDR2 SVGAGI. The CDR3 bases are TGTGCCAGCAGTTACTCGACGGTTAAGATCGATCAGCCCCAGCATTTT. Translating gives CASSYSTVKIDQPQHF.

This chain joins TRBV12-3 or TRBV12-4 and TRBJ2-7; D is ambiguous. CDR3 length: 13 residues. The V end was cut by 4 bases, the J end by 2 bases, with 9 bases between. The CDR3 region is CASSSVGPYEQYF. CDR3 bases: TGTGCCAGCAGTTCCGTTGGGCCCTACGAGCAGTACTTC.